The TCR beta chain described here comes from a study of T cells in localized non-small cell lung cancer. The method was immunoSEQ multiplex PCR; TCRdb's version includes in-frame clones alone and lacks a portion of them. The sample has roughly 39,000 clones, around 87% seen once; the top ten hold approximately 3.4%. This CDR3 spans 15 amino acids. Germline CDR1 reads GTSNPN; CDR2 reads SVGIG (reference sequence). With 3 bases removed from V and 7 bases from J, the gap between germline ends came to 21 bases. The material sequenced was peripheral blood, taken before any cancer treatment. J is TRBJ1-1 and V is TRBV30; D perhaps matches TRBD1 (5 bases). This TCR came from a man aged 18-55 years with stage I lung adenocarcinoma. CDR3 residues: CAWRAGTVLKGEAFF. The CDR3 nucleotides read TGTGCCTGGAGGGCAGGGACCGTCTTGAAGGGTGAAGCTTTCTTT. The variable domain in full, with the rest retrieved from reference TRBV30 and TRBJ1-1, is SQTIHQWPATLVQPVGSPLSLECTVEGTSNPNLYWYRQAAGRGLQLLFYSVGIGQISSEVPQNLSASRPQDRQFILSSKKLLLSDSGFYLCAWRAGTVLKGEAFFGQGTRLTVV.